This passage covers 12 T cell receptor beta chains from one sample sequenced in a study of neoadjuvant nivolumab and ipilimumab in lung cancer. Sequenced by immunoSEQ multiplex PCR; TCRdb stores in-frame clones only, minus some. The repertoire holds 18,000 or so clones, with roughly 80% as singletons. Sequenced material: tumor tissue, taken after neoadjuvant nivolumab, alone or with ipilimumab, at or shortly before surgery. The receptors here all came from an adult with non-small cell lung cancer.

This clone was counted a few times. The chain links TRBV7-2 to TRBJ2-7, with D hard to call. Germline assignment: CDR1 SGHTA and CDR2 FQGNSA. This CDR3 has 12 amino acids. V was pared by 5 bases and J by 2 bases, with 7 bases between. CDR3 loop: CASSQSTYEQYF. DNA of the CDR3: TGTGCCAGCAGCCAGTCCACCTACGAGCAGTACTTC.

This clone was observed a few times. The chain combines TRBV28 with TRBJ2-1; weak D call: TRBD2 (6 bases). Trimming took off 5 bases at V and 4 bases at J, with 15 bases between the two ends. The germline V gene encodes CDR1 MDHEN and CDR2 SYDVKM. The CDR3 is 15 amino acids. CDR3 DNA: TGTGCCAGCAGTCTTAGCGGAGTGAAATACAATGAGCAGTTCTTC. The encoded protein is CASSLSGVKYNEQFF. Variable domain in full (rest from reference TRBV28 and TRBJ2-1): DVKVTQSSRYLVKRTGEKVFLECVQDMDHENMFWYRQDPGLGLRLIYFSYDVKMKEKGDIPEGYSVSREKKERFSLILESASTNQTSMYLCASSLSGVKYNEQFFGPGTRLTVL.

The chain couples TRBV7-2 to TRBJ2-3; the D call may be TRBD1 or TRBD2 (5 bases each). V shed 0 bases and J shed 1 base, with 11 bases lying between them. The CDR3 extends over 16 amino acids. Germline V lookup: CDR1 SGHTA, CDR2 FQGNSA. CDR3 amino acids: CASSLAVGVGTDTQYF. CDR3 DNA: TGTGCCAGCAGCTTAGCAGTGGGGGTAGGCACAGATACGCAGTATTTT.

The chain is built from TRBV7-8 and TRBJ1-1, with 9 bases aligning to TRBD1. The germline V gene encodes CDR1 SGHVS and CDR2 FQNEAQ. The CDR3 totals 14 residues. Trimming at V came to 4 bases and at J to 6 bases, leaving 6 bases not matched to a gene. CDR3 sequence reads: CASSSTGGRAEAFF. The CDR3 DNA follows: TGTGCCAGCAGCTCAACAGGGGGCCGAGCTGAAGCTTTCTTT.

The chain employs TRBV28 and TRBJ1-5; D is undetermined. Germline loops: CDR1 MDHEN, CDR2 SYDVKM. This CDR3 region has 11 residues. Trimming left V 6 bases short and J 4 bases short, with 4 bases between. CDR3 bases: TGTGCCAGCAGGCAAAATCAGCCCCAGCATTTT. It encodes CASRQNQPQHF.

The chain links TRBV4-3 to TRBJ2-7; D possibly corresponds to TRBD1 (5 bases). V lost 1 base and J lost 3, with 7 bases in between. Germline values: CDR1 LGHNA, CDR2 YSLEER. The CDR3 is made up of 13 amino acids. The CDR3 coding sequence is TGCGCCAGCAGCCAAGCCCAGGGCTACGAGCAGTACTTC. It codes for CASSQAQGYEQYF.

This clone has a single count. This rearrangement joins TRBV7-9 to TRBJ2-7; D is perhaps TRBD1 or TRBD2 (5 bases each). The V gene lost 6 bases and the J gene lost 6 bases, with 9 bases spanning the gap. In germline, CDR1 is SEHNR, CDR2 FQNEAQ (reference sequence). The CDR3 is 11 amino acids. For the CDR3, the DNA is TGTGCCAGCAGTAATGGGGGCGAGCAGTACTTC. It codes for CASSNGGEQYF.

Relative to its sample, this clone is medium-sized. The V gene is TRBV7-3, the J gene TRBJ2-2; no clear D gene. The CDR3 has 13 residues. V was clipped by 3 bases and J by 5 bases, with 7 bases between them. CDR1 SGHTA and CDR2 FQGTGA come from the germline V gene. In DNA form, the CDR3 reads TGTGCCAGCAGCTTCGGCGGAACCGGGGAGCTGTTTTTT. It is translated as CASSFGGTGELFF. The whole variable domain, filled in from reference TRBV7-3 and TRBJ2-2, reads GAGVSQTPSNKVTEKGKYVELRCDPISGHTALYWYRQSLGQGPEFLIYFQGTGAADDSGLPNDRFFAVRPEGSVSTLKIQRTERGDSAVYLCASSFGGTGELFFGEGSRLTVL.

V gene TRBV5-4 combines with J gene TRBJ2-3; 7 bases agree with TRBD1. Germline values: CDR1 SGHNT, CDR2 YYREEE (reference sequence). The CDR3 covers 17 residues. The V and J ends lost 0 bases and 6 bases, in that order; junction bases with no gene match: 13. CDR3 in amino acids: CASSLAGTRGTADTQYF. The DNA for the CDR3 is TGTGCCAGCAGCTTGGCCGGTACCAGGGGGACCGCCGATACGCAGTATTTT.

The gene calls are TRBV2 and TRBJ1-6; D unresolved. The CDR3 covers 12 residues. Germline loops: CDR1 SNHLY, CDR2 FYNNEI. Trimming took off 3 bases at V and 10 bases at J, with 7 bases between the two ends. The CDR3 coding sequence is TGTGCCAGCAGTGAGGACGGATCACCCCTCCACTTT. Protein: CASSEDGSPLHF.

This clone was detected a few times. The chain couples TRBV5-3 to TRBJ2-7, with 7 bases fitting TRBD1. TRBV5-3 falls under the ORF class, with uncertain function. V shed 5 bases, J shed 6 bases, and the junction held 14 bases outside the gene matches. This CDR3 region has 15 residues. In DNA, the CDR3 is TGTGCCAGAAGAGGGGACAGCCCTATCTCGGCCGAGCAGTACTTC. Translation: CARRGDSPISAEQYF.

J is TRBJ1-1 and V is TRBV7-2, with unresolved D. Trimming pared 7 bases from V and 1 base from J, leaving 10 bases between. The CDR3 covers 13 residues. Germline V gene lookup returns CDR1 SGHTA and CDR2 FQGNSA. The CDR3 spells CASTSRGNTEAFF. The CDR3 nucleotides read TGTGCCAGCACCTCCCGGGGGAACACTGAAGCTTTCTTT.